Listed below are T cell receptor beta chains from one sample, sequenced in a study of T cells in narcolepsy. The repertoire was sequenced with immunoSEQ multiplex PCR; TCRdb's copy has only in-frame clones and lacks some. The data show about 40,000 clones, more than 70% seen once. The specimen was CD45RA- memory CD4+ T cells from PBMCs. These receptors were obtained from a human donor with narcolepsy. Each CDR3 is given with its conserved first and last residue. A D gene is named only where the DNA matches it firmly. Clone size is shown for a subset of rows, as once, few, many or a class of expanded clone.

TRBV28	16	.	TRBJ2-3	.	CASRSGFPGGTDTQYF	TGTGCCAGCAGATCGGGCTTCCCGGGAGGCACAGATACGCAGTATTTT
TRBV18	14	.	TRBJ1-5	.	CASSDGRGNQPQHF	TGTGCCAGCTCAGACGGTCGGGGCAATCAGCCCCAGCATTTT
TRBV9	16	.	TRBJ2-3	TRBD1	CASSVVVGQGTDTQYF	TGTGCCAGCAGCGTAGTCGTGGGACAGGGTACAGATACGCAGTATTTT
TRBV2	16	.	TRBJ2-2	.	CASSDRSNANTGELFF	TGTGCCAGCAGTGACCGGAGCAACGCGAACACCGGGGAGCTGTTTTTT
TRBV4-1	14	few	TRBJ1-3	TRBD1	CASSLTGPGNTIYF	TGCGCCAGCAGCCTGACAGGGCCAGGAAACACCATATATTTT
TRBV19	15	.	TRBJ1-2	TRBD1	CASSIDGRGEYGYTF	TGTGCCAGTAGTATAGACGGCAGGGGGGAGTATGGCTACACCTTC
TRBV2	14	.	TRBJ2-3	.	CASSEGQASGTQYF	TGTGCCAGCAGTGAGGGGCAGGCCAGCGGTACGCAGTATTTT
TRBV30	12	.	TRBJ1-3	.	CAWESPGNTIYF	TGTGCCTGGGAAAGCCCTGGAAACACCATATATTTT
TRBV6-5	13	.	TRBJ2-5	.	CASSSGRAETQYF	TGTGCCAGCAGTTCCGGGCGGGCAGAGACCCAGTACTTC
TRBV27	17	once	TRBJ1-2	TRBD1	CASSFLVTGTPNYGYTF	TGTGCCAGCAGTTTCCTCGTGACAGGGACCCCTAACTATGGCTACACCTTC
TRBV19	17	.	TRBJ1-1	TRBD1	CASSSPPGQGLNTEAFF	TGTGCCAGTAGTTCTCCTCCCGGACAGGGGCTGAACACTGAAGCTTTCTTT